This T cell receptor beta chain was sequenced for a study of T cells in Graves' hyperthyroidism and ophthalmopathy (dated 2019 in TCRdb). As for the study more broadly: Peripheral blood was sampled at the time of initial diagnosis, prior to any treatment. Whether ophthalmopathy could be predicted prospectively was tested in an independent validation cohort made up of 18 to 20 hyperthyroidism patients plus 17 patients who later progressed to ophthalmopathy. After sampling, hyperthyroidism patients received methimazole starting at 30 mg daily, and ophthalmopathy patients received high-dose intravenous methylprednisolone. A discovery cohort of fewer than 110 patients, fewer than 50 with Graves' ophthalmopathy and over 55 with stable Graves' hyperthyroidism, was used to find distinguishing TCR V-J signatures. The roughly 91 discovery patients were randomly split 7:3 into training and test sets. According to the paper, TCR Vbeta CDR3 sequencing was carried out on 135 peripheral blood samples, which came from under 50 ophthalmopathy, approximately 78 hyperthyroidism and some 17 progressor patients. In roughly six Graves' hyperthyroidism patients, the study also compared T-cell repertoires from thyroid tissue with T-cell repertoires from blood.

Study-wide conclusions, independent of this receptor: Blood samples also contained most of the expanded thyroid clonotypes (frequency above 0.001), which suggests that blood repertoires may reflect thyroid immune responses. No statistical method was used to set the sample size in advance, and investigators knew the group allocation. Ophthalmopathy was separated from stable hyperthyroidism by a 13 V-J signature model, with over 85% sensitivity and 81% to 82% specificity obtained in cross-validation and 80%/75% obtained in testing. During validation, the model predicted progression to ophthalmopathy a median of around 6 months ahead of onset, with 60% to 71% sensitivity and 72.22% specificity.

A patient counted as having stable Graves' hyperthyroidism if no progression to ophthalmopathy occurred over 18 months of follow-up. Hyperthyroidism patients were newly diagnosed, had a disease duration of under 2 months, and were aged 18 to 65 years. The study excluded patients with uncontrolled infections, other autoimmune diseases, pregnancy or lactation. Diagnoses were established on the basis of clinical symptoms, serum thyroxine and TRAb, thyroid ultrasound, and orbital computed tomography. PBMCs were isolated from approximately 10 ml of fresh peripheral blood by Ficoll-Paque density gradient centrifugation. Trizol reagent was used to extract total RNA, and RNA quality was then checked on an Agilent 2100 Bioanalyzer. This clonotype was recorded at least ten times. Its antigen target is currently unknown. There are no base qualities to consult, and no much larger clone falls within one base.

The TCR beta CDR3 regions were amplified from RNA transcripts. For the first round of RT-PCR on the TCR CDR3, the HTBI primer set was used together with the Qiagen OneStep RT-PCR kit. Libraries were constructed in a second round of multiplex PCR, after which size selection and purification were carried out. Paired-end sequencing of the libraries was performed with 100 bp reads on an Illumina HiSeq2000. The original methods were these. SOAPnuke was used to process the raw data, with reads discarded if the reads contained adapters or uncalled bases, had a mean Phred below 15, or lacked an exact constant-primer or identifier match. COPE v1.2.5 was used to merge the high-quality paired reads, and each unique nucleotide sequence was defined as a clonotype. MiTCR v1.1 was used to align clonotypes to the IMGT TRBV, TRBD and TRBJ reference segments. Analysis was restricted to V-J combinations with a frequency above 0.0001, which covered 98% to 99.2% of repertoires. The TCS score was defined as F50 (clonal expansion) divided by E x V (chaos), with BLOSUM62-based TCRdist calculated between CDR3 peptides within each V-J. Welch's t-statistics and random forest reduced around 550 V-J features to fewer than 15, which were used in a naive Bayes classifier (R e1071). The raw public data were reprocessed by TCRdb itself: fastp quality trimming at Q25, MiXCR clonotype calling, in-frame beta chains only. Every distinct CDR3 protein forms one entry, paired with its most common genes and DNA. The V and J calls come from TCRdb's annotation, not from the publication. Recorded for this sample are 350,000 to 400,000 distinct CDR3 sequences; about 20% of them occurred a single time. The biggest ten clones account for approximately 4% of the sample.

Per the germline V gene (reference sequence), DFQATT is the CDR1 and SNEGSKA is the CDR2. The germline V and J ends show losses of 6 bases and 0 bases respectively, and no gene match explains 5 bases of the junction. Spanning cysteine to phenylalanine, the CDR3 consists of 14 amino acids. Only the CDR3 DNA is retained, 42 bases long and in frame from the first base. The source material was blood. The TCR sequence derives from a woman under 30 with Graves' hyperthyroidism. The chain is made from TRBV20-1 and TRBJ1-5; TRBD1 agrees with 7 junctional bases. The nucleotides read TGCAGTGCCAGGGACAGCTATAGCAATCAGCCCCAGCATTTT. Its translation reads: CSARDSYSNQPQHF.